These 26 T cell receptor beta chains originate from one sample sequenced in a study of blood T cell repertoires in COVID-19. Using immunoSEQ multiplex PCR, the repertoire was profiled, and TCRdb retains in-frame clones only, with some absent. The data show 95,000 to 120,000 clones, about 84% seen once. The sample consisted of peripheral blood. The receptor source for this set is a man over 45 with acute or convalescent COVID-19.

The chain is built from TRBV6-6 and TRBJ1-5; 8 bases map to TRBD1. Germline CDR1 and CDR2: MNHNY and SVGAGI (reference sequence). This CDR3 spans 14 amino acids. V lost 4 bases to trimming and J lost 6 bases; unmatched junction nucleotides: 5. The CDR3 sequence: CASSLTGTGQPQHF. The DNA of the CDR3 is TGTGCCAGCAGTTTAACCGGGACAGGTCAGCCCCAGCATTTT.

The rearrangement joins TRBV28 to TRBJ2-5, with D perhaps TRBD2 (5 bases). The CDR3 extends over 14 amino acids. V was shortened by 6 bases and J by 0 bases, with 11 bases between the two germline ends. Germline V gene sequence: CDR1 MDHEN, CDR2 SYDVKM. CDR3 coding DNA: TGTGCCAGCAGAGACCCGGGAAACCAAGAGACCCAGTACTTC. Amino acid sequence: CASRDPGNQETQYF.

As DNA, the CDR3 is TGTGCCAGCAGTTTAGGGGCAACGAGCTCCTACGAGCAGTACTTC. Amino acids: CASSLGATSSYEQYF. This chain connects TRBV28 to TRBJ2-7, with D perhaps TRBD1 (5 bases). Trimming left V 2 bases short and J 0 bases short, with 11 bases between. This CDR3 is built from 15 residues. In germline, CDR1 is MDHEN, CDR2 SYDVKM.

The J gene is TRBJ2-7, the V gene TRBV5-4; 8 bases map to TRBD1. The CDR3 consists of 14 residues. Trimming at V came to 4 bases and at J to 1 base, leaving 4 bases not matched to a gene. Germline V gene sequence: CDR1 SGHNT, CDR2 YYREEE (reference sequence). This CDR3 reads CASSPRDRSYEQYV. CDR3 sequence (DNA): TGTGCCAGCAGCCCACGGGACAGGTCCTACGAGCAGTACGTC.

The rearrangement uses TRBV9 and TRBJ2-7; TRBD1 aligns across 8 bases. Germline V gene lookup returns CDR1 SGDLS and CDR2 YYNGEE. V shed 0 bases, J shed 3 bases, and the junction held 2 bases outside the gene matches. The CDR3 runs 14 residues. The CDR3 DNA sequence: TGTGCCAGCAGCGTAGCTACAGGGGGCTACGAGCAGTACTTC. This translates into CASSVATGGYEQYF.

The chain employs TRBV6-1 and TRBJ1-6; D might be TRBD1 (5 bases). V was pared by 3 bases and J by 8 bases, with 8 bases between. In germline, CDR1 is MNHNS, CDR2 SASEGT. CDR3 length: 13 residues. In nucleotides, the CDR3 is TGTGCCAGCAGTGACGACAGTTATTCACCCCTCCACTTT. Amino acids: CASSDDSYSPLHF.

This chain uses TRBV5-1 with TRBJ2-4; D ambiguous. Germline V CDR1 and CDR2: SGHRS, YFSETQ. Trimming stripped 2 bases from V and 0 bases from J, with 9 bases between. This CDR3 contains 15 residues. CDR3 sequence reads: CASSLRGQAKNIQYF. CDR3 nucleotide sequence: TGCGCCAGCAGCTTAAGAGGCCAAGCCAAAAACATTCAGTACTTC.

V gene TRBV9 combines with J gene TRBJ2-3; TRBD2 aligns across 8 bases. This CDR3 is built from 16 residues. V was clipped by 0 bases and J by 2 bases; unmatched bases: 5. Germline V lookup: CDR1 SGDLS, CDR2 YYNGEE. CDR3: CASSVEASGYTDTQYF. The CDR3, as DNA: TGTGCCAGCAGCGTAGAGGCTAGCGGGTACACAGATACGCAGTATTTT.

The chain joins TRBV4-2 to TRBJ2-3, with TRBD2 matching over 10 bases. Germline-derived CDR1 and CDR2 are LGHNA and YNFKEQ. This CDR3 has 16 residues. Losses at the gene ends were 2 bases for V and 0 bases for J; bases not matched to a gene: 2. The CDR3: CASSQKTSGSTDTQYF. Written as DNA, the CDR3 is TGTGCCAGCAGCCAAAAGACTAGCGGGAGCACAGATACGCAGTATTTT.

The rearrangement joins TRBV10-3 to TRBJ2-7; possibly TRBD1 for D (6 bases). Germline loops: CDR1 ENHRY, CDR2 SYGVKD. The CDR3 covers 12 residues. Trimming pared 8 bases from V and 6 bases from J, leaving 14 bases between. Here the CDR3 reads CAIEETGSEQYF. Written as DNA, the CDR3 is TGTGCCATCGAGGAAACAGGGAGCGAGCAGTACTTC.

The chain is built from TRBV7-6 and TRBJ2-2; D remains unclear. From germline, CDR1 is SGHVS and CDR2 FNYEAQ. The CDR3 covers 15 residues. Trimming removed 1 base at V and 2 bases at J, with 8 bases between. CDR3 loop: CASSLGQINTGELFF. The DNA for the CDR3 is TGTGCCAGCAGCTTAGGGCAGATTAACACCGGGGAGCTGTTTTTT.

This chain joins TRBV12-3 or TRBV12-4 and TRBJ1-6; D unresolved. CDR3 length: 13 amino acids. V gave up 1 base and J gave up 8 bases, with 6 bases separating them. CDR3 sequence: CASSLDADSPLHF. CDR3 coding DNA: TGTGCCAGCAGTTTAGATGCGGATTCACCCCTCCACTTT.

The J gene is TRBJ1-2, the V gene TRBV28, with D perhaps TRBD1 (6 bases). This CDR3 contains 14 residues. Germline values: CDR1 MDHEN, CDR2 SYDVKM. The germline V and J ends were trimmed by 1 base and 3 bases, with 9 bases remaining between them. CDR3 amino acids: CASSLYREDYGYTF. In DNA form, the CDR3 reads TGTGCCAGCAGTTTATACAGGGAAGACTATGGCTACACCTTC.

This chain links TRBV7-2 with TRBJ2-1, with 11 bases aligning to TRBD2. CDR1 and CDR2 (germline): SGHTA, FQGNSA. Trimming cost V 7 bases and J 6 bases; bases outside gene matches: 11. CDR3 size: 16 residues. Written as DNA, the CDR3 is TGTGCCAGCACCCCGGCGTGGCTAGCGGGGGGCAATGAGCAGTTCTTC. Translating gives CASTPAWLAGGNEQFF.

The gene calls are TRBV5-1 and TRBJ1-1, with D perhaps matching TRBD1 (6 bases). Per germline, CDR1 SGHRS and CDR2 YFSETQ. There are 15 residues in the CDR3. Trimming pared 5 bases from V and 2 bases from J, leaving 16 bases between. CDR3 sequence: CASRPTGLLNTEAFF. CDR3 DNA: TGCGCCAGCAGGCCGACAGGACTTCTCAACACTGAAGCTTTCTTT.

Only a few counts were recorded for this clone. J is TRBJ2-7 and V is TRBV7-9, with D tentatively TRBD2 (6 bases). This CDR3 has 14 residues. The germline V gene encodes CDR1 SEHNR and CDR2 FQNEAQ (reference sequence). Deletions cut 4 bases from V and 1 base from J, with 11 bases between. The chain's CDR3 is CASSSFGSSYEQYF. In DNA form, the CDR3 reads TGTGCCAGCAGCTCCTTCGGGAGTTCCTACGAGCAGTACTTC.

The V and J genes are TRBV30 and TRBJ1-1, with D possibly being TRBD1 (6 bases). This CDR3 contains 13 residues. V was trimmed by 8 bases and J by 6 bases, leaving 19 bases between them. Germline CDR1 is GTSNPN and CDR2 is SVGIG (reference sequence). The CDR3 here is CAGTPGHGAEAFF. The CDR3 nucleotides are TGTGCCGGAACCCCGGGACATGGGGCTGAAGCTTTCTTT.

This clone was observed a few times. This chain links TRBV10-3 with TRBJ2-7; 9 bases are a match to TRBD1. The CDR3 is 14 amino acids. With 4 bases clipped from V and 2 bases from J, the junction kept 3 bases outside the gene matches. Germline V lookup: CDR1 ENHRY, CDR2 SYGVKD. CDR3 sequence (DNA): TGTGCCATCAGTGGACAGGGGGAAGCCTACGAGCAGTACGTC. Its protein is CAISGQGEAYEQYV.

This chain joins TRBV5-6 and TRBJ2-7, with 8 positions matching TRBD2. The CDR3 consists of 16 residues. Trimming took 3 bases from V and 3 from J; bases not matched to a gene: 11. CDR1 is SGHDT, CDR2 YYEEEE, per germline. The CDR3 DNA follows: TGTGCCAGCAGCTCAGGACCGGGACTAGTCTTCTACGAGCAGTACGTC. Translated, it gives CASSSGPGLVFYEQYV.

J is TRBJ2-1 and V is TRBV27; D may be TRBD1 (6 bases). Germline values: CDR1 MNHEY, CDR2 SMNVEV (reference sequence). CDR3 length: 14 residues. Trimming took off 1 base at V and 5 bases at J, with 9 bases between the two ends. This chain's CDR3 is CASSLLQGNNEQFF. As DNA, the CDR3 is TGTGCCAGCAGTTTATTGCAGGGGAACAATGAGCAGTTCTTC.

This chain's CDR3 is CASLRERFNYGYTF. The CDR3 nucleotides are TGTGCCAGCCTCCGCGAGCGGTTTAACTATGGCTACACCTTC. This rearrangement joins TRBV6-5 to TRBJ1-2; no clear D gene. CDR3 length: 14 amino acids. Between the trimmed V and J ends, which lost 8 bases and 1 base, there was a span of 14 bases. Per the germline V gene, CDR1 is MNHEY and CDR2 is SVGAGI.

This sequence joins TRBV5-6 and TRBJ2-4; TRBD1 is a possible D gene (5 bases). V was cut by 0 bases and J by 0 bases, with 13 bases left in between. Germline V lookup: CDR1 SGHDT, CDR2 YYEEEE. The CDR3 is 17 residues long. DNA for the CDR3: TGTGCCAGCAGCTTGGCACAGGAGAGATTAGCCAAAAACATTCAGTACTTC. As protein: CASSLAQERLAKNIQYF.

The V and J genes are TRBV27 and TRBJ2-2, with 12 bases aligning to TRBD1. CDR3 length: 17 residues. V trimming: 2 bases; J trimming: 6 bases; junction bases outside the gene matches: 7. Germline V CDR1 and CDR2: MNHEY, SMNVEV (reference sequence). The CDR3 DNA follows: TGTGCCAGCAGTTTAGTATGGGACAGGGGGCGCTCCGGGGAGCTGTTTTTT. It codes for CASSLVWDRGRSGELFF.

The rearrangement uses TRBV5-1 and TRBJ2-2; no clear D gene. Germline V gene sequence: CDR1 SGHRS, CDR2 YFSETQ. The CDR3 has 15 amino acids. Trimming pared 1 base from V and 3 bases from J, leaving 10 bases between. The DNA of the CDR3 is TGCGCCAGCAGCTTGCGTGAGAGAGACACCGGGGAGCTGTTTTTT. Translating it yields CASSLRERDTGELFF.

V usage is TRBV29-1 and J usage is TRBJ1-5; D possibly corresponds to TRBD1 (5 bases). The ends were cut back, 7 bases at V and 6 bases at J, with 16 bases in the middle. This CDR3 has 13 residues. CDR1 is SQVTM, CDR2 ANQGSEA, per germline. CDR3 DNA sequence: TGCAGCGCCACGTCGGGGGTTGGTCAGCCCCAGCATTTT. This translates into CSATSGVGQPQHF.

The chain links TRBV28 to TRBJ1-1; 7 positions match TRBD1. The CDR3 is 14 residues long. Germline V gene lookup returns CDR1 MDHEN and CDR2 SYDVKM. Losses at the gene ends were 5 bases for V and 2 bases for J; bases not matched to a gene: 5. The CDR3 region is CASSKGDSNTEAFF. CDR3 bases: TGTGCCAGCAGTAAGGGGGACAGTAACACTGAAGCTTTCTTT. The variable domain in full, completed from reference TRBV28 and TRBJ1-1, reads DVKVTQSSRYLVKRTGEKVFLECVQDMDHENMFWYRQDPGLGLRLIYFSYDVKMKEKGDIPEGYSVSREKKERFSLILESASTNQTSMYLCASSKGDSNTEAFFGQGTRLTVV.